This record concerns one TCR beta chain sequence. Its target antigen remains unknown. The input lacks base qualities; no much larger clone sits a single base away. This sample was taken from a study of brain T cells in children with intractable seizures (dated by TCRdb to the early 2020s). Study-wide context: Resected brain tissue from a few dozen pediatric epilepsy surgery cases was first screened for immune gene transcripts using a NanoString immunology panel. Of the approximately twelve selected surgery cases, pre-surgery blood was also sequenced for eight, so four had brain tissue only. General study outcomes and caveats: Viral specificity was inferred only from CDR3 sequence similarity, and patients' HCMV serostatus was unknown. Because pre- and post-surgery blood were sequenced to different depths, clones absent from the pre-surgery sample may reflect undersampling.

The immunoSEQ assay was applied to genomic DNA to generate the TCR beta chain sequences. As for the original processing: CDR3 sequences not starting with the conserved framework cysteine at position 104 were manually removed. To get clonality, the normalized Shannon's Diversity Index was subtracted from one, giving values from 0 (maximal diversity) to 1 (oligoclonal). Chi-squared comparison-of-proportions tests assessed whether the same CDR3 differed in frequency between samples, such as brain versus blood. Public clonotypes were identified through searches of immuneACCESS, and similarity to known antiviral clonotypes was evaluated with the VDJdb browser. In TCRdb, the immuneACCESS table is reduced to in-frame sequences with V and J assigned. These tables do not hold every clone; where another copy was compared, an unresolved V gene accounts for under half, and the others remain unexplained. Clonal size and the V and J genes are those of that table, whereas D and trimming came from the DNA. Recorded for this sample are approximately 41,000 clones; about nine tenths of them occurred a single time. Jointly, the top ten make up about 6% of the sample.

The germline ends are 7 bases apart after V is trimmed by 7 bases and J by 1 base. Taken from cysteine to phenylalanine, the CDR3 has 12 residues. Kept here is only the CDR3 DNA, which spans 36 bases and is read in frame from base 1. From a lookup of the germline V gene (reference sequence), CDR1 and CDR2 are MNHNY and SVGAGI. The label giving this sample's time point can be read as: resected brain tissue, or blood drawn just prior to surgery. The surgery cases showing the highest brain T cell transcript signatures were chosen for TCR beta chain sequencing of brain tissue and, when available, of blood. Before surgery, the patients had been given at least one anti-epileptic drug. TCR-sequenced patients were children with drug-resistant epilepsy due to tuberous sclerosis complex, focal cortical dysplasia, Rasmussen encephalitis or hemimegalencephaly. Bulk genomic DNA was extracted from unsorted brain tissue and whole blood with the Monarch genomic DNA purification kit.

This TCR was recovered from a girl aged 2-10 years with tuberous sclerosis and intractable seizures. The specimen comprised peripheral blood, sampled at surgery. The sequence is built from TRBV6-6 and TRBJ1-1, with an unclear D gene assignment. The sequenced DNA is TGTGCCAGCACGAAAGGGAACACTGAAGCTTTCTTT. Its translation reads: CASTKGNTEAFF.